This T cell receptor beta chain was captured by sequencing in a study of T-cell reconstitution after alpha-beta-depleted transplantation in children. General study findings and limits: About two months after transplant, alpha-beta T cells reportedly came from several hundred expanded graft clones. There were some patients whose high TCRbeta diversity at day 60 came from surviving recipient T cells and thymic progenitors. From newly produced T cells came most of the T-cell counts and diversity one year after transplant.

During its preparation, the TCRbeta library received unique molecular identifiers. TCRdb re-derived calls from the PCR reads in MiXCR, one entry per CDR3 protein. The sample carries fewer than 450,000 distinct CDR3 sequences, around 15% recorded once. Comment on this clonotype: Its antigen is as yet unknown.

The sequenced sample was PBMCs, mostly from graft donor cells, obtained 360 days after TCRalphabeta/CD19-depleted stem cell transplant. This receptor was identified in a male patient aged 2 to 10 who had a stem cell transplant for acute lymphoblastic leukemia, so the T cells may come from the graft donor.

The DNA for the CDR3 is TGTGCCAGCAGTTTTAGTCGACTAGCGGGAGTCTACGAGCAGTACTTC. Amino acids: CASSFSRLAGVYEQYF. The chain carries TRBV12-3 or TRBV12-4 and TRBJ2-7, with 12 bases aligning to TRBD2. The CDR3 runs to 16 residues. After removal of 3 bases from V and 3 bases from J, the junction contained 6 bases not matched to a gene.